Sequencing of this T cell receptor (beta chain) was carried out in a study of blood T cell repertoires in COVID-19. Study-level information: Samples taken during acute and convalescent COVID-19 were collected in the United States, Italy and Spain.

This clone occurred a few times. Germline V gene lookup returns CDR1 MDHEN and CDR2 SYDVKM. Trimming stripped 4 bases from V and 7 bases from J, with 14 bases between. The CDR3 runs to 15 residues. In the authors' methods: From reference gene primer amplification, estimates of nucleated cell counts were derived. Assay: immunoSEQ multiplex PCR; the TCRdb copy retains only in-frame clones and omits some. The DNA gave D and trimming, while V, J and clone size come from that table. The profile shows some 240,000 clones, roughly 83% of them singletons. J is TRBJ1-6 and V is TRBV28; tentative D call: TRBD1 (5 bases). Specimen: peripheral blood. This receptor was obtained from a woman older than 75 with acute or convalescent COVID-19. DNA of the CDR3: TGTGCCAGCAGTTCGAGACAGACAAACAATTCACCCCTCCACTTT. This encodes CASSSRQTNNSPLHF.